This T cell receptor (beta chain) was sequenced during a study of T cells after posttransplantation cyclophosphamide. Whole-study results and caveats: Tissue-infiltrating T cells from skin or gut overlapped little with blood T cells. After PTCy, TRB diversity resembled that of CNI/methotrexate controls. Donor-recipient repertoire similarity was low at 1-2 months, rising over year one.

A note on this clone: Its antigen is not identified.

Data came from immunoSEQ multiplex PCR; TCRdb stores just in-frame clones and leaves some out. The data show 6,100 or so clones, approximately 70% seen once. The CDR3 length is 13 residues. CDR1 and CDR2 (germline): SQVTM, ANQGSEA. Deletions cut 3 bases from V and 5 bases from J, with 13 bases between. Treatment was busulfan-fludarabine conditioning, a marrow graft, and cyclophosphamide on days +3 and +4. The receptor was derived from a male patient in his thirties who received an allogeneic stem cell transplant from a related donor, was CMV-positive, and had acute GVHD only. Some T cells may be supplied by the graft donor. The source material was PBMCs, sampled 1,400 to 1,500 days after allogeneic stem cell transplant with posttransplant cyclophosphamide. The genes are TRBV29-1 and TRBJ1-1; D is perhaps TRBD1 (5 bases). The CDR3 sequence: CSVEGGLGTEAFF. For the CDR3, the DNA is TGCAGCGTTGAGGGGGGATTGGGGACTGAAGCTTTCTTT.